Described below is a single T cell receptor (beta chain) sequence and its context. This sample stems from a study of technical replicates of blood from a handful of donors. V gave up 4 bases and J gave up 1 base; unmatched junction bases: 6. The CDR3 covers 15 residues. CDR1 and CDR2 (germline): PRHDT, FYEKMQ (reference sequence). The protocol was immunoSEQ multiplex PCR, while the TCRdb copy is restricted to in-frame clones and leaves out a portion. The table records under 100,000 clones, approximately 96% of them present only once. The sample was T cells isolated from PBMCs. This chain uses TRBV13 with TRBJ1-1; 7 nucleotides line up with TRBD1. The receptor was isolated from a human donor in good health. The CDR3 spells CASSSTGVSNTEAFF. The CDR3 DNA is TGTGCCAGCAGCTCTACAGGGGTTTCGAACACTGAAGCTTTCTTT.